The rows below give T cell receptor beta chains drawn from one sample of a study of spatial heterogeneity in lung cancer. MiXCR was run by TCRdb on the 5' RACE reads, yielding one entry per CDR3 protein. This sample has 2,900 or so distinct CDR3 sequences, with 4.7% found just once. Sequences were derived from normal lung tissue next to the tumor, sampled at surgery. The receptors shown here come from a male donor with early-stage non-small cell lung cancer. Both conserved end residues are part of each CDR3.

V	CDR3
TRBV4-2	CASSLLLGTDTQYF
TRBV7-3	CASSLKSGGSETQYF
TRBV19	CASSRRGLNYGYTF
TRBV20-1	CSANTGRVKNEKLFF
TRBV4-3	CASSQGIQTDTQYF
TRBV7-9	CASSLASLAGVREQFF
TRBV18	CASSQKGQGFGGTGTQYF
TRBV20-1	CSAIYSFSYNEQFF
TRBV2	CASRDKDTQYF
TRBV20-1	CSARGPLNTEAFF
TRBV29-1	CSVDRLGTYEQYF
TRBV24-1	CATSDPDRDGNEQFF
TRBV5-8	CASNPRSGANVLTF
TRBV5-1	CASSRDRGESEQYF
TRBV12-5	CASGPRGGNYEQYF
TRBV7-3	CASSPGQLSTEAFF
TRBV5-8	CASSPPNWASPPSSGANVLTF
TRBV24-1	CATSDTRRDRESGYTF
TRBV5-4	CASSYPPGERRGETQYF
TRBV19	CASSIVRAGANVLTF
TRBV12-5	CASGSLRERGALYNEQFF
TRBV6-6	CASSYGQVNEAFF
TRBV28	CASAEHYRGNYGYTF
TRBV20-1	CSAQLTGKIGEKLFF
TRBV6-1	CASSDPGLAGFSYNEQFF
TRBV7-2	CASRFGGNEQFF
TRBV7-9	CASSFWGDFNEKLFF
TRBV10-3	CAITGGQGNEQYF
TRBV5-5	CASSTEDSGGEKLFF
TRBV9	CASSDGQHSNQPQHF
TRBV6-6	CASRDTSGSYEQYF
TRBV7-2	CASSLAIETQYF
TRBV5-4	CASSFRTGGRVSEQFF
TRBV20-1	CSAGLPFGTGELFF
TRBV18	CASSPPVGNTEAFF
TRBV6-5	CASRGTADSPLHF
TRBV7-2	CASSPIRVLTDTQYF
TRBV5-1	CASSFGAGFTGELFF
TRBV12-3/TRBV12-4	CASRFMGAEQYF
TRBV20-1	CSARVMGGRKPQHF
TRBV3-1	CASSQVLAGDEETQYF
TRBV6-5	CASSLLQQGGYTF
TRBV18	CASSPLEEQYF
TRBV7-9	CASSDRGQGKLGTQYF
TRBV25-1	CASSASGSPSYEQYF
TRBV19	CASSIQREVNEQFF
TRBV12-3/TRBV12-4	CASSLVLAGGQEQYF
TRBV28	CASSLLAGTGITGELFF
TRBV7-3	CASSNRDTLEMTF
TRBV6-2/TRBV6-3	CASRPGGSGRGNEQFF
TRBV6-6	CASSLGDAYEQYF
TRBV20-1	CSATGGTDTQYF
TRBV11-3	CASSFQRGSDEQFF
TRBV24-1	CATSEHRDGPGELFF
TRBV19	CASSLEGGSETQYF
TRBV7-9	CASSFVRQVSNQPQHF
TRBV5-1	CASSLSRTSPTTYEQYF
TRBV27	CASSLWTGGNEQFF
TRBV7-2	CASSLGYQDGIAKNIQYF
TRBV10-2	CASSGSLGTEAFF